This record covers a single T cell receptor (beta chain). Its matching antigen is unknown. These data come from a study of shared clonotypes between healthy human individuals. The V end was cut by 0 bases, the J end by 6 bases, with 8 bases between. Per germline, CDR1 SGHAT and CDR2 FQNNGV. CDR3 length equals 14 residues. CD45RO-negative, CCR7-selected cells formed the naive CD8 fraction, which excluded terminally differentiated effector memory CD45RA+ cells. All donors were Caucasian adults living in Nashville, Tennessee. Template for every sorted-subset replicate PCR totaled about 0.2 ug DNA, tens of thousands of T cell genomes. TCRdb's table, derived via immunoSEQ multiplex PCR, lists solely in-frame clones and lacks some. The sample contains some 2 million clones, roughly 94% of which appear only once. Points from the study as a whole: When compared with the clonotypes that were shared by all four sorted-subset donors, the non-shared clonotypes turned out to have lower generation probabilities. Enrolling few donors narrowed the genetic and exposure-history diversity that was represented.

Sequenced material: naive CD8+ T cells sorted from blood. The chain combines TRBV11-2 with TRBJ2-2; D gene ambiguous. This clonotype was obtained from a man aged 18 to 29 in good health. This CDR3 reads CASSLDLVSGELFF. Here the CDR3 DNA reads TGTGCCAGCAGCTTAGATCTGGTTTCCGGGGAGCTGTTTTTT.